The sequence of this TCR beta chain was determined in a study of T cell responses to AZD1222 COVID-19 vaccine. Study at large: Pooling was applied to second doses at about 4 or about 12 weeks. Study-wide results and limits: Across the whole spike, CD4 TCRs peaked at regions 160-218 and 743-854.

The method was immunoSEQ multiplex PCR; TCRdb's version includes in-frame clones alone and lacks a portion of them. The sample has 97,000 or so clones, roughly 86% seen once. For this clone: Its matching antigen is unknown. Other DNA sequences in this sample translate to the same CDR3.

The V end lost 6 bases, the J end lost 2 bases, and 10 bases lay between the germline ends. The CDR3 runs to 12 residues. Germline values: CDR1 SQVTM, CDR2 ANQGSEA. The TCR was taken from an adult in good health. This chain links TRBV29-1 with TRBJ1-1; D gene unclear. The starting material was peripheral blood, obtained on day 0 of AZD1222 vaccination. The CDR3 DNA is TGCAGCGTACGCGCAGGTAACACTGAAGCTTTCTTT. This codes for CSVRAGNTEAFF.